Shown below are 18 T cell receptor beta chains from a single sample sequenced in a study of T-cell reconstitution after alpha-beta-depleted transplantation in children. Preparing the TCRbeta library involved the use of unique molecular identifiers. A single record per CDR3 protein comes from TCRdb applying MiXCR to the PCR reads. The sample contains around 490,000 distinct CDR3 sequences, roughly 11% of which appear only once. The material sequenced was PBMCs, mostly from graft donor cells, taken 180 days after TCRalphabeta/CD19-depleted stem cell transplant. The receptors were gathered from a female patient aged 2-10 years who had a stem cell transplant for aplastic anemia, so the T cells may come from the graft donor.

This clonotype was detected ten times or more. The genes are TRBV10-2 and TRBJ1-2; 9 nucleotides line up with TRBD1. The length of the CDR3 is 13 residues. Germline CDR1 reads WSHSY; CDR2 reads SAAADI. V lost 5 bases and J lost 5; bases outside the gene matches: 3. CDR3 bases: TGCGCCAGCAGTCGGGACAGGGAATATGGCTACACCTTC. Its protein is CASSRDREYGYTF.

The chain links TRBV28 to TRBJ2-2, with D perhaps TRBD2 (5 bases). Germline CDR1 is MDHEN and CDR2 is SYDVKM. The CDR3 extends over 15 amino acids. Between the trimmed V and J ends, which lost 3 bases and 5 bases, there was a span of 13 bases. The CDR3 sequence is CASSFGMFETGELFF. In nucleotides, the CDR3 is TGTGCCAGCAGTTTCGGGATGTTTGAGACCGGGGAGCTGTTTTTT.

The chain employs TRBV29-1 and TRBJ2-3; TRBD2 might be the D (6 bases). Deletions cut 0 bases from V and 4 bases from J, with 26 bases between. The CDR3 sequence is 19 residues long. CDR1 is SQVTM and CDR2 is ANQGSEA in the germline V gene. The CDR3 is CSVEESITRGEVDADTQYF. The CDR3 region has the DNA TGCAGCGTTGAAGAGAGCATCACCCGAGGGGAGGTTGATGCAGATACGCAGTATTTT.

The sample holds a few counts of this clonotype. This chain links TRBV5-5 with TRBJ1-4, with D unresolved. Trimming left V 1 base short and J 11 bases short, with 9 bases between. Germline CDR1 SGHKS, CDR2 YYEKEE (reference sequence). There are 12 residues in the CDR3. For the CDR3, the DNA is TGTGCCAGCAGCTTGAACGGAATCAAACTGTTTTTT. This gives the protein CASSLNGIKLFF.

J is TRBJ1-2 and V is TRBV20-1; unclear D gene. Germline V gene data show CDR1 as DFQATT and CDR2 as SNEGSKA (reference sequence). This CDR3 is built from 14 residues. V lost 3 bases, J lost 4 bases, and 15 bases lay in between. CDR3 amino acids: CSASREGFLYGYTF. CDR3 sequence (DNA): TGCAGTGCTAGCAGAGAGGGTTTTCTCTATGGCTACACCTTC.

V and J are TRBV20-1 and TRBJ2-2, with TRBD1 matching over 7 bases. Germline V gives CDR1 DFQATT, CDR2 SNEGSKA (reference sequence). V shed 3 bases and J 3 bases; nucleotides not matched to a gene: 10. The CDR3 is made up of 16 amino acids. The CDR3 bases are TGCAGTGCTAGCCGGATACAGGGGTCCTACACCGGGGAGCTGTTTTTT. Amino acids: CSASRIQGSYTGELFF.

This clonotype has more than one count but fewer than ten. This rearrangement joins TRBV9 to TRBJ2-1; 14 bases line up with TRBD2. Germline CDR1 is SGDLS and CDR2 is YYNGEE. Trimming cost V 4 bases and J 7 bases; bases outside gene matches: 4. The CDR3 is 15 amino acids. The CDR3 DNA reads TGTGCCAGCAGCATGGGACTAGCGGGAGCAAATGAGCAGTTCTTC. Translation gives CASSMGLAGANEQFF.

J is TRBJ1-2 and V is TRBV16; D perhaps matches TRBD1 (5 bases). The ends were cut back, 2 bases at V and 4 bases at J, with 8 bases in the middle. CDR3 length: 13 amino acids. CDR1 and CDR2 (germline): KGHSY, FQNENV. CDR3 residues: CASSQGQVYGYTF. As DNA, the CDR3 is TGTGCCAGCAGCCAAGGACAAGTCTATGGCTACACCTTC.

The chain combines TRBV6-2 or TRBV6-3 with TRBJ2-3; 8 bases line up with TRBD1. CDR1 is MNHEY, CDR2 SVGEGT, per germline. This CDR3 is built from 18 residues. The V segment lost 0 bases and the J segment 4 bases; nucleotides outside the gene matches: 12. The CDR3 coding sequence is TGTGCCAGCAGTTACTCGATGCCGGGACAGGCGGTTGCAGATACGCAGTATTTT. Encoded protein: CASSYSMPGQAVADTQYF.

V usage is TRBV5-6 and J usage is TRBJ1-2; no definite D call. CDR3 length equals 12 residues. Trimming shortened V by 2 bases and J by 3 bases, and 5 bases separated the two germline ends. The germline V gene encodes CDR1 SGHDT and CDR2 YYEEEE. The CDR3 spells CASSLNYYGYTF. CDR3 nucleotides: TGTGCCAGCAGCTTAAATTACTATGGCTACACCTTC.

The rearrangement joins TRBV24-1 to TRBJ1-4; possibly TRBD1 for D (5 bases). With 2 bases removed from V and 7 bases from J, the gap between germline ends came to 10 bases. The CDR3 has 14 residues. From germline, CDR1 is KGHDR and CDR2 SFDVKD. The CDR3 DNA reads TGTGCCACCAGTGATTCTCCCGGGACTGAAAAACTGTTTTTT. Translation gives CATSDSPGTEKLFF.

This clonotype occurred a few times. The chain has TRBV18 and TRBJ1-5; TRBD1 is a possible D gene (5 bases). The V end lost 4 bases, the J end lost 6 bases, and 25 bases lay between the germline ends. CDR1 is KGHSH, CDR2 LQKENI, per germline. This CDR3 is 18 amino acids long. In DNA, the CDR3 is TGTGCCAGCTCACTTCAACCCACCCTTCAGGGTGGGATTCAGCCCCAGCATTTT. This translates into CASSLQPTLQGGIQPQHF.

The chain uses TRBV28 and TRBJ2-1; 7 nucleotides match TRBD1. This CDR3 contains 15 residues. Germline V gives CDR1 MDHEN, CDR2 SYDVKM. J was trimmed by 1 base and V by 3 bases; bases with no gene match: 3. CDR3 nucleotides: TGTGCCAGCAGTTTCCGGACAGGATCCTACAATGAGCAGTTCTTC. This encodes CASSFRTGSYNEQFF.

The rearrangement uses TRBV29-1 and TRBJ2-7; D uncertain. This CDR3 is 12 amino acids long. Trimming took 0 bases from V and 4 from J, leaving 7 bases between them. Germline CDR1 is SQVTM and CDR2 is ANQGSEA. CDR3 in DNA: TGCAGCGTTGAAGACCAGACTTACGAGCAGTACTTC. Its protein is CSVEDQTYEQYF.

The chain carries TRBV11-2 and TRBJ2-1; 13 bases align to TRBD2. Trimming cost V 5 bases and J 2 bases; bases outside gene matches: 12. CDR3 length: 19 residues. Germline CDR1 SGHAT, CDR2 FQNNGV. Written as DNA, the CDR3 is TGTGCCAGCAGCCCCGGACTAGCGGGAGTTCAAGGGGCCTACAATGAGCAGTTCTTC. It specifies CASSPGLAGVQGAYNEQFF. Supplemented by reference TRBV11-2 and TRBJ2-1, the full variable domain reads EAGVAQSPRYKIIEKRQSVAFWCNPISGHATLYWYQQILGQGPKLLIQFQNNGVVDDSQLPKDRFSAERLKGVDSTLKIQPAKLEDSAVYLCASSPGLAGVQGAYNEQFFGPGTRLTVL.

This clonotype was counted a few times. The CDR3 loop reads CASSPVGLGATDTQYF. In DNA form, the CDR3 reads TGTGCCAGCAGTCCTGTTGGCCTTGGGGCCACAGATACGCAGTATTTT. The chain has TRBV28 and TRBJ2-3, with D perhaps TRBD1 (5 bases). Trimming shortened V by 5 bases and J by 2 bases, and 17 bases separated the two germline ends. This CDR3 comprises 16 residues. Germline V lookup: CDR1 MDHEN, CDR2 SYDVKM. The entire variable domain, with the rest obtained from reference TRBV28 and TRBJ2-3, is as follows: DVKVTQSSRYLVKRTGEKVFLECVQDMDHENMFWYRQDPGLGLRLIYFSYDVKMKEKGDIPEGYSVSREKKERFSLILESASTNQTSMYLCASSPVGLGATDTQYFGPGTRLTVL.

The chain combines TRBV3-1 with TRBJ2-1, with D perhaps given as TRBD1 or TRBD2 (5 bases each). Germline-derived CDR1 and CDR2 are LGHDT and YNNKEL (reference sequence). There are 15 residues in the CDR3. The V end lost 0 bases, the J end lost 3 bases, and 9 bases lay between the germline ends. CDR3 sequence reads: CASSQDWDDYNEQFF. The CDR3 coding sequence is TGTGCCAGCAGCCAAGATTGGGACGACTACAATGAGCAGTTCTTC.

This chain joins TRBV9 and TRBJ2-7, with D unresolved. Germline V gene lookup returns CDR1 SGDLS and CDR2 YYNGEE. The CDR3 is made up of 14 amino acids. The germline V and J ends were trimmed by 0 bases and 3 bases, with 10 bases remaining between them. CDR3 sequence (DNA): TGTGCCAGCAGCGTAGGCAGGACCTACTACGAGCAGTACTTC. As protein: CASSVGRTYYEQYF.